This T cell receptor beta chain was captured in a study of blood T cells in healthy people across ages. For the study at large: Template switching retrieved approximately one barcoded beta molecule for each two T cells. Study findings and constraints: The recorded TCR beta diversity per million T cells decreased in a roughly linear manner with age. Greater diversity and more naive CD4+ cells were seen in long-lived donors than in aged donors.

Every sample gave at least 5 micrograms of total RNA when it was extracted. The authors ran a second PCR of 7 to 11 cycles using a sample-barcoded 5' primer and a J-beta primer mix. TCRdb reprocessed the 5' RACE reads via MiXCR and lists one record per CDR3 protein. The sample has some 890,000 distinct CDR3 sequences, roughly 28% seen once. As for this clonotype: Its antigen is undetermined.

The CDR3 is 16 residues long. The junction had 9 bases not matched to a gene; V was cut back by 1 base and J by 5 bases. Germline V lookup: CDR1 SGHVS, CDR2 FQNEAQ. These records were also assigned to another study, of T cells of mothers and their children.

The sequence derives from a woman aged 35 to 49 in good health. Sequencing was performed on blood. The chain combines TRBV7-8 with TRBJ2-5; 8 nucleotides agree with TRBD2. CDR3 loop: CASSLGGRGGLETQYF. The CDR3 region has the DNA TGTGCCAGCAGCTTAGGCGGCCGGGGGGGCCTGGAGACCCAGTACTTC.